These 20 T cell receptor beta chains were all obtained from the same sample, sequenced in a study of Ad26.COV2.S vaccination and SARS-CoV-2 variants. Generated by immunoSEQ multiplex PCR, the TCRdb table keeps only in-frame clones and is missing some. The table shows roughly 700,000 clones, with 89% occurring only once. As to treatment: about 20 received Ad26.COV2.S at low or high dose, single or two shots; several received placebo; per-sample allocation not given. On day 63 after the first injection, vaccine and placebo recipients gave samples. The sample here was peripheral blood, taken in a trial of Ad26.COV2.S vaccine versus placebo. Receptor source: a person aged 18-65 years who received the Ad26.COV2.S COVID-19 vaccine or a placebo.

This chain joins TRBV6-5 and TRBJ2-5; 9 positions match TRBD2. The germline CDR1 and CDR2 sequences are MNHEY and SVGAGI. The V gene end was trimmed by 6 bases and the J gene end by 5 bases; junction bases not matched to a gene: 10. The CDR3 length is 15 residues. CDR3 nucleotide sequence: TGTGCCAGCAGCCTCTTAGCGGGAGTGGTGGAGACCCAGTACTTC. This codes for CASSLLAGVVETQYF.

CDR3 nucleotide sequence: TGTGCCAGCAGCTTCGGCGGGAGTGGCGAGCAGTACTTC. It is translated as CASSFGGSGEQYF. The genes are TRBV5-4 and TRBJ2-7; 7 bases agree with TRBD2. CDR3 size: 13 residues. Germline V gene sequence: CDR1 SGHNT, CDR2 YYREEE (reference sequence). Germline trimming cut 2 bases from V and 6 bases from J; bases unmatched to any gene: 5.

This chain uses TRBV18 with TRBJ2-5; a possible D gene is TRBD2 (6 bases). Germline CDR1 KGHSH, CDR2 LQKENI. There are 16 residues in the CDR3. V was shortened by 6 bases and J by 1 base, with 18 bases between the two germline ends. CDR3 bases: TGTGCCAGCTCGCCAAGCCTTATAGCGGCCCAAGAGACCCAGTACTTC. Translation: CASSPSLIAAQETQYF.

A single count supports this clone. V is TRBV7-9 and J is TRBJ1-6; no clear D gene. The V and J ends lost 2 bases and 12 bases respectively, with 5 bases between them. Germline values: CDR1 SEHNR, CDR2 FQNEAQ (reference sequence). There are 11 residues in the CDR3. The CDR3 DNA reads TGTGCCAGCAGCTTACGGGGACCCCTCCACTTT. It specifies CASSLRGPLHF.

The V gene is TRBV19, the J gene TRBJ2-7; D possibly corresponds to TRBD2 (5 bases). The CDR3 is made up of 14 amino acids. CDR1 is LNHDA, CDR2 SQIVND, per germline (reference sequence). The V and J ends lost 3 bases and 3 bases respectively, with 12 bases between them. CDR3 bases: TGTGCCAGTAGTATCGGGCTGAGGGTCTACGAGCAGTACTTC. It encodes CASSIGLRVYEQYF.

The rearrangement uses TRBV11-2 and TRBJ2-1, with 9 bases matching TRBD2. The V gene's germline CDR1 is SGHAT and CDR2 FQNNGV. With V trimmed by 4 bases and J by 7 bases, 5 bases remained unmatched. The CDR3 spans 14 residues. CDR3 nucleotide sequence: TGTGCCAGCAGCTCCACAGCGGGAGGTAATGAGCAGTTCTTC. This gives the protein CASSSTAGGNEQFF.

Here the CDR3 reads CASRRSSTDTQYF. DNA for the CDR3: TGTGCCAGCAGGAGAAGCAGCACAGATACGCAGTATTTT. J is TRBJ2-3 and V is TRBV7-2; D uncertain. This CDR3 has 13 amino acids. V was clipped by 6 bases and J by 0 bases, with 7 bases between them. The V gene's germline CDR1 is SGHTA and CDR2 FQGNSA.

The rearrangement links TRBV30 to TRBJ1-1; unclear D gene. The CDR3 runs to 13 residues. Germline V gene data show CDR1 as GTSNPN and CDR2 as SVGIG (reference sequence). V dropped 2 bases and J dropped 0 bases, with 7 bases sitting between them. The CDR3 loop reads CAWSPMLNTEAFF. CDR3 bases: TGTGCCTGGAGTCCGATGTTGAACACTGAAGCTTTCTTT.

The chain carries TRBV12-3 or TRBV12-4 and TRBJ1-2; D remains ambiguous. The CDR3 consists of 13 residues. Trimming stripped 5 bases from V and 4 bases from J, with 11 bases between. DNA for the CDR3: TGTGCCAGCAGTCCGACCTATTTCTATGGCTACACCTTC. Translating it yields CASSPTYFYGYTF.

The CDR3, as DNA: TGTGCCAGTAGTGAATCAGGGGGCCTGAGCAATCAGCCCCAGCATTTT. Amino acid sequence: CASSESGGLSNQPQHF. This chain connects TRBV19 to TRBJ1-5, with 8 bases aligning to TRBD1. The length of the CDR3 is 16 residues. With 5 bases clipped from V and 1 base from J, the junction kept 7 bases outside the gene matches. CDR1 LNHDA and CDR2 SQIVND come from the germline V gene (reference sequence).

About this clone itself: Other DNA sequences in the sample encode the same CDR3. The rearrangement joins TRBV10-3 to TRBJ1-5; 7 nucleotides align to TRBD1. CDR3 length: 14 amino acids. The V gene's germline CDR1 is ENHRY and CDR2 SYGVKD. V gave up 3 bases and J gave up 2 bases; unmatched junction bases: 1. The CDR3 is CAISEDRGNQPQHF. The CDR3 DNA reads TGTGCCATCAGTGAAGACAGGGGCAATCAGCCCCAGCATTTT.

This rearrangement joins TRBV6-5 to TRBJ1-1; D gene unclear. The CDR3 is 13 amino acids. Germline-derived CDR1 and CDR2 are MNHEY and SVGAGI. The ends were cut back, 7 bases at V and 7 bases at J, with 16 bases in the middle. As DNA, the CDR3 is TGTGCCAGCACCACCGAAGGGCGTATTGAAGCTTTCTTT. The encoded protein is CASTTEGRIEAFF.

The V and J genes are TRBV7-6 and TRBJ1-6; D unclear. V lost 1 base and J lost 0, with 7 bases in between. This CDR3 spans 16 amino acids. Germline V gene sequence: CDR1 SGHVS, CDR2 FNYEAQ. In nucleotides, the CDR3 is TGTGCCAGCAGCTTAGATGGGAGCTCCTATAATTCACCCCTCCACTTT. As protein: CASSLDGSSYNSPLHF.

The chain combines TRBV7-3 with TRBJ2-1; either TRBD1 or TRBD2 may fit D (5 bases each). With 0 bases removed from V and 5 bases from J, the gap between germline ends came to 8 bases. Germline V gene lookup returns CDR1 SGHTA and CDR2 FQGTGA. The CDR3 contains 14 residues. CDR3 in DNA: TGTGCCAGCAGCTTAACCGTGGGGGACAATGAGCAGTTCTTC. Translation: CASSLTVGDNEQFF. The variable domain in full, with the rest retrieved from reference TRBV7-3 and TRBJ2-1, is GAGVSQTPSNKVTEKGKYVELRCDPISGHTALYWYRQSLGQGPEFLIYFQGTGAADDSGLPNDRFFAVRPEGSVSTLKIQRTERGDSAVYLCASSLTVGDNEQFFGPGTRLTVL.

J is TRBJ2-5 and V is TRBV7-6, with 10 bases matching TRBD1. The CDR3 is made up of 16 amino acids. Germline-derived CDR1 and CDR2 are SGHVS and FNYEAQ. Trimming cost V 3 bases and J 1 base; bases outside gene matches: 5. The CDR3 is CASSFGQGGLQETQYF. The CDR3 DNA reads as TGTGCCAGCAGCTTCGGACAGGGGGGACTCCAAGAGACCCAGTACTTC.

The gene calls are TRBV3-1 (or the pseudogene TRBV3-2) and TRBJ1-3; the D is unclear. This CDR3 is 16 amino acids long. Germline CDR1 and CDR2: LGHDT and YNNKEL (reference sequence). Trimming cost V 1 base and J 0 bases, with 10 bases left between them. Here the CDR3 DNA reads TGTGCCAGCAGCCAAGGGTTCAGCTACTCTGGAAACACCATATATTTT. This codes for CASSQGFSYSGNTIYF.

This chain connects TRBV14 to TRBJ2-2; 8 nucleotides line up with TRBD1. CDR1 SGHDN and CDR2 FVKESK come from the germline V gene. The trim removed 1 base at V and 7 bases at J, leaving 17 bases unmatched. There are 19 residues in the CDR3. CDR3 nucleotide sequence: TGTGCCAGCAGCCAAGGATGGGGACAGGCCCCTTTGCGGGGCGGGGAGCTGTTTTTT. Translated, it gives CASSQGWGQAPLRGGELFF. The full variable domain, in which reference TRBV14 and TRBJ2-2 provide the parts outside the CDR3, is EAGVTQFPSHSVIEKGQTVTLRCDPISGHDNLYWYRRVMGKEIKFLLHFVKESKQDESGMPNNRFLAERTGGTYSTLKVQPAELEDSGVYFCASSQGWGQAPLRGGELFFGEGSRLTVL.

V gene TRBV7-2 combines with J gene TRBJ1-1; 8 nucleotides line up with TRBD1. From germline, CDR1 is SGHTA and CDR2 FQGNSA. The CDR3 spans 14 residues. J was trimmed by 9 bases and V by 5 bases; bases with no gene match: 11. CDR3: CASSTQTGAGKAFF. CDR3 DNA: TGTGCCAGCAGCACCCAGACAGGGGCCGGTAAAGCTTTCTTT.

V and J are TRBV29-1 and TRBJ2-7; D gene ambiguous. V shed 4 bases and J shed 7 bases, with 8 bases lying between them. The CDR3 has 10 amino acids. Germline CDR1 is SQVTM and CDR2 is ANQGSEA. CDR3 sequence reads: CSVADLEQYF. CDR3 in DNA: TGCAGCGTTGCCGATTTGGAGCAGTACTTC.

The chain joins TRBV4-1 to TRBJ1-2; D is undetermined. Germline-derived CDR1 and CDR2 are MGHRA and YSYEKL. Deletions cut 4 bases from V and 4 bases from J, with 10 bases between. The CDR3 has 13 amino acids. CDR3 protein: CASSPDQSYGYTF. CDR3 bases: TGCGCCAGCAGCCCAGACCAATCCTATGGCTACACCTTC.